Included here is one TCR beta chain sequence, with context. Its antigen is currently unknown. 60 Vbeta and 13 Jbeta primers were used in PCR. Authors' methods: Later work found 74 million or so unique TCR beta chains, with roughly 11 million shared. Here immunoSEQ multiplex PCR was the method, and the copy in TCRdb shows in-frame clones only, minus some. V and J calls and clone size come straight from that table; D and trimming were deduced from the DNA. Found here are about 160,000 clones, roughly 80% of them singletons; the top ten hold over 8.5%. This entry is derived from a study of cytomegalovirus exposure and HLA in healthy donors. General study points: A later analysis found that most CMV-associated TCR beta chains appeared HLA-restricted.

Per germline, CDR1 SNHLY and CDR2 FYNNEI. CDR3 length equals 14 residues. J gave up 13 bases and V 6 bases, and 15 bases lay outside the gene matches. This receptor was taken from a man aged 45-60 years in good health and CMV-seropositive. The rearrangement joins TRBV2 to TRBJ2-7; 10 bases agree with TRBD2. The specimen was PBMCs. CDR3 amino acids: CASRELAGGKGTYF. DNA of the CDR3: TGTGCCAGCAGGGAGTTAGCGGGGGGAAAGGGGACATACTTC.